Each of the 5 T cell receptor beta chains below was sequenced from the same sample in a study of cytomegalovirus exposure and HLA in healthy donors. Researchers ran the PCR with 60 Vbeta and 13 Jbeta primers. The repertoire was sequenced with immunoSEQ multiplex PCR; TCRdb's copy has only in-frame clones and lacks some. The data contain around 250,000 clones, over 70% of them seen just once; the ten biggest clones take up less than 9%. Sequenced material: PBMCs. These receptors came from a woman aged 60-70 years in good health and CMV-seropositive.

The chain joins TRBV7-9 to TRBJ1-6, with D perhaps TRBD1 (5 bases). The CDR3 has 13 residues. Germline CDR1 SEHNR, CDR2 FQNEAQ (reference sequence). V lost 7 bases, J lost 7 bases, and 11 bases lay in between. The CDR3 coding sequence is TGTGCCAGCACCCAAGCAGGGAATTCACCCCTCCACTTT. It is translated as CASTQAGNSPLHF.

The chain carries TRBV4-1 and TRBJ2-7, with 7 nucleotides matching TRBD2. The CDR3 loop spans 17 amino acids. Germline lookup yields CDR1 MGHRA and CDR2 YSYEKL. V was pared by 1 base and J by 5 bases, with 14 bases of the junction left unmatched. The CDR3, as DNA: TGCGCCAGCAGCCAAGTAGGTGGGAGGGCAATTGGCCACGAGCAGTACTTC. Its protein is CASSQVGGRAIGHEQYF.

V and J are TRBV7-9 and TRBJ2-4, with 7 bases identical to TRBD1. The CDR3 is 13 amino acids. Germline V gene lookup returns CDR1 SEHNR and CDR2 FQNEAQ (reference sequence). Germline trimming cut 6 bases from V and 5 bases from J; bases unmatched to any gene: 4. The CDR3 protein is CASRGQNQNIQYF. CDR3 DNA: TGTGCCAGCAGGGGACAGAACCAAAACATTCAGTACTTC.

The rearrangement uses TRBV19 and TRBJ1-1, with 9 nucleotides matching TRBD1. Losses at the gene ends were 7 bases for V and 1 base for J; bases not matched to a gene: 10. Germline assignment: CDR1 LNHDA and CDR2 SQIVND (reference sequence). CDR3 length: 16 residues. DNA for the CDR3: TGTGCCAGTAAGAGCGGCACAGGGGGCTGGAACACTGAAGCTTTCTTT. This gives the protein CASKSGTGGWNTEAFF.

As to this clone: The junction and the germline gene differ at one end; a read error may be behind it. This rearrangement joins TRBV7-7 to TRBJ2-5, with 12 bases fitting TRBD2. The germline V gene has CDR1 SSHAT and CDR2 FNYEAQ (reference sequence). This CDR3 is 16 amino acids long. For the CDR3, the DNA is TGTGCTAGCAGCTTGACTAGCGGGAGTCCTCAAGAGACCCAGTACTTC. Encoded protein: CASSLTSGSPQETQYF.